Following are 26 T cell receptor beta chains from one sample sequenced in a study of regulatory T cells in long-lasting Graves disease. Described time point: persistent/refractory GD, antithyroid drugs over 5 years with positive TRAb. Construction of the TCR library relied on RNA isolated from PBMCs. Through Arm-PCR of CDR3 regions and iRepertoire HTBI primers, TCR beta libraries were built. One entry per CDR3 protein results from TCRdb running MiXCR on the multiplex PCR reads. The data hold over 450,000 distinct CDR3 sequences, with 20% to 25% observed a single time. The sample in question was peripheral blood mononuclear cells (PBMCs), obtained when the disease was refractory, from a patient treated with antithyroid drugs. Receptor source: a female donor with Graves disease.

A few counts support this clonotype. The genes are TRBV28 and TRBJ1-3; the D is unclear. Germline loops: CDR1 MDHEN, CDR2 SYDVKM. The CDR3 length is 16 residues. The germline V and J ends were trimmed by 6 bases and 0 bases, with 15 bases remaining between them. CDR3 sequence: CASSELMAASGNTIYF. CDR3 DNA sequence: TGTGCCAGCAGCGAGTTGATGGCAGCCTCTGGAAACACCATATATTTT.

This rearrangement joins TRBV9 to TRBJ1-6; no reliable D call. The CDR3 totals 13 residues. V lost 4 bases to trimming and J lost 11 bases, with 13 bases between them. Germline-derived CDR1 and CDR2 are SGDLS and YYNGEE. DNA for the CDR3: TGTGCCAGCAGCCTAAGTTCGAAGGCACCCCTCCACTTT. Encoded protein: CASSLSSKAPLHF.

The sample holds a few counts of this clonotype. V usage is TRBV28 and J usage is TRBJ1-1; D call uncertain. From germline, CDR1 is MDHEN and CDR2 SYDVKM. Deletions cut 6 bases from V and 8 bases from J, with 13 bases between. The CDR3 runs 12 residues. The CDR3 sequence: CASSPDGGEAFF. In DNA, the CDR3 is TGTGCCAGCAGCCCGGACGGTGGGGAAGCTTTCTTT.

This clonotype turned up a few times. CDR3 sequence (DNA): TGTGCCTGGAGTGTCGGTGGGGGATCCTACGAGCAGTACTTC. This translates into CAWSVGGGSYEQYF. The rearrangement joins TRBV30 to TRBJ2-7; tentatively, D is TRBD1 or TRBD2 (5 bases each). V lost 0 bases and J 1 base, leaving 10 bases between the germline ends. Germline assignment: CDR1 GTSNPN and CDR2 SVGIG (reference sequence). The CDR3 totals 14 residues.

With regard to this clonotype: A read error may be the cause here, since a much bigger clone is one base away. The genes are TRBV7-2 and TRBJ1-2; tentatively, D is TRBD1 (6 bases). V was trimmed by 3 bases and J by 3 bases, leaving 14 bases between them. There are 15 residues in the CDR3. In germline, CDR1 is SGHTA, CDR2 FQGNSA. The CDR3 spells CASSLRTEPDYGYTF. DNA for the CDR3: TGTGCCAGCAGCTTGCGGACAGAGCCCGACTATGGCTACACCTTC.

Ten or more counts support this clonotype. The CDR3 loop is CASSRATPTYGYTF. DNA for the CDR3: TGTGCCAGCAGCCGGGCCACCCCGACCTATGGCTACACCTTC. The chain carries TRBV12-3 or TRBV12-4 and TRBJ1-2; D call uncertain. This CDR3 comprises 14 residues. The germline V and J ends were trimmed by 6 bases and 4 bases, with 15 bases remaining between them.

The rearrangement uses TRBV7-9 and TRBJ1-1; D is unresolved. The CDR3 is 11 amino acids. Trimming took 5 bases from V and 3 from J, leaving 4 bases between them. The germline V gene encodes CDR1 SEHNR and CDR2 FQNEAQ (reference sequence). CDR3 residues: CASSTHTEAFF. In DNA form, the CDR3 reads TGTGCCAGCAGCACTCACACTGAAGCTTTCTTT.

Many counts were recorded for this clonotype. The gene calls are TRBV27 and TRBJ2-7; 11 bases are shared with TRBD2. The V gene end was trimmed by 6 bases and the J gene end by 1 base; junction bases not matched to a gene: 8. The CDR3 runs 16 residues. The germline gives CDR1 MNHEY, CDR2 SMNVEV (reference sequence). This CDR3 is CASRQTSGRGSYEQYF. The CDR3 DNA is TGTGCCAGCAGGCAAACTAGCGGGAGAGGGTCCTACGAGCAGTACTTC.

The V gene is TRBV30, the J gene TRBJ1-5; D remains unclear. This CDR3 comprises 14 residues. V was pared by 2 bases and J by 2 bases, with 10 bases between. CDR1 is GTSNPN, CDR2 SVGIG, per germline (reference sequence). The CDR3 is CAWSPGVGNQPQHF. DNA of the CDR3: TGTGCCTGGAGTCCAGGAGTGGGCAATCAGCCCCAGCATTTT. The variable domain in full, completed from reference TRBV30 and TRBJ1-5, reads SQTIHQWPATLVQPVGSPLSLECTVEGTSNPNLYWYRQAAGRGLQLLFYSVGIGQISSEVPQNLSASRPQDRQFILSSKKLLLSDSGFYLCAWSPGVGNQPQHFGDGTRLSIL.

This chain's CDR3 is CASSPRAGDNTEAFF. The DNA for the CDR3 is TGTGCCAGCAGCCCCAGAGCAGGGGATAACACTGAAGCTTTCTTT. V is TRBV7-2 and J is TRBJ1-1; a possible D gene is TRBD1 (6 bases). The germline V gene encodes CDR1 SGHTA and CDR2 FQGNSA. This CDR3 contains 15 residues. V was shortened by 5 bases and J by 2 bases, with 15 bases between the two germline ends.

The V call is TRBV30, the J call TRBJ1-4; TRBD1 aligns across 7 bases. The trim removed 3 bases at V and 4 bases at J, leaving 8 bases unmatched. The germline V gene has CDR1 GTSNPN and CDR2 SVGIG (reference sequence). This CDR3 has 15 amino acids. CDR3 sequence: CAWRESTGRNEKLFF. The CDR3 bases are TGTGCCTGGAGGGAATCGACAGGGCGTAATGAAAAACTGTTTTTT. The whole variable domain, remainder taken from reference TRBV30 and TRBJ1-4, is SQTIHQWPATLVQPVGSPLSLECTVEGTSNPNLYWYRQAAGRGLQLLFYSVGIGQISSEVPQNLSASRPQDRQFILSSKKLLLSDSGFYLCAWRESTGRNEKLFFGSGTQLSVL.

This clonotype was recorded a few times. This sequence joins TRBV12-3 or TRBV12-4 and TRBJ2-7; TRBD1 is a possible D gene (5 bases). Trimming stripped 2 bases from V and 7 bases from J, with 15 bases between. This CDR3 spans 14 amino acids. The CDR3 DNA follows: TGTGCCAGCAGTTTAAGAGAGAATGGGGCGGAGCAGTACTTC. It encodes CASSLRENGAEQYF.

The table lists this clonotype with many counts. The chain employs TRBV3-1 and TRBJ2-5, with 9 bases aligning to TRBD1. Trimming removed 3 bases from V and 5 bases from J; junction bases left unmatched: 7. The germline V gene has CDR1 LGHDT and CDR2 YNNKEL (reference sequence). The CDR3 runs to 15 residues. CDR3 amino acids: CASSQDPDRGETQYF. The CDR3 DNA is TGTGCCAGCAGCCAGGATCCTGACAGGGGGGAGACCCAGTACTTC.

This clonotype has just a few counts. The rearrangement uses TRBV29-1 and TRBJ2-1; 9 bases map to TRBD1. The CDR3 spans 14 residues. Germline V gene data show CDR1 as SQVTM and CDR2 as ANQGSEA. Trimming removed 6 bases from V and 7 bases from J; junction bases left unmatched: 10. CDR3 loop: CSVSRDRVSNEQFF. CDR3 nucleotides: TGCAGCGTCTCAAGGGACAGGGTGTCTAATGAGCAGTTCTTC.

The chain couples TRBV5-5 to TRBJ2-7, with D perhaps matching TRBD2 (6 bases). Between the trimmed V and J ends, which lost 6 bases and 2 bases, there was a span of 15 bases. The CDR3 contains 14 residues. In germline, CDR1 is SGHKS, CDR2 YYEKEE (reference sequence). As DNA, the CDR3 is TGTGCCAGCACCTACCGGAGGGGCGCCTACGAGCAGTACTTC. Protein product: CASTYRRGAYEQYF.

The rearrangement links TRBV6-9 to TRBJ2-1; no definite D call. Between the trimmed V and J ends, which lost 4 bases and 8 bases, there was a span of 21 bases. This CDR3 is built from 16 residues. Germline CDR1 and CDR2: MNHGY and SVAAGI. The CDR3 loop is CASSFSGRTIRDEQFF. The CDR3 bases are TGTGCCAGCAGTTTTTCAGGACGCACTATTAGGGATGAGCAGTTCTTC.

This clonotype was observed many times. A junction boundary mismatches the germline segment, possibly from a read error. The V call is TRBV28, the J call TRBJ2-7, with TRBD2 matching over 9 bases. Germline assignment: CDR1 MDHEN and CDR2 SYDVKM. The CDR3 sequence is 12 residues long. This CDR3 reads CASSFSSGRPLF. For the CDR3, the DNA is TGTGCCAGCAGTTTCTCCAGCGGGAGGCCCCTCTTC.

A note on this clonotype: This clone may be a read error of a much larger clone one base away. The CDR3 is CASSFYKDRGQETQYF. The CDR3 DNA sequence: TGTGCCAGCAGCTTTTACAAGGACAGGGGGCAAGAGACCCAGTACTTC. The chain recombines TRBV11-2 with TRBJ2-5; TRBD1 aligns across 10 bases. The CDR3 runs to 16 residues. With V trimmed by 3 bases and J by 2 bases, 6 bases remained unmatched. In germline, CDR1 is SGHAT, CDR2 FQNNGV.

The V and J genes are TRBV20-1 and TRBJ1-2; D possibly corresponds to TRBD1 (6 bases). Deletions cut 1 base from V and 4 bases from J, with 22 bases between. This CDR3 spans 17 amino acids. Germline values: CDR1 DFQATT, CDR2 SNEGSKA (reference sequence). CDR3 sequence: CSARVRAGALRIYGYTF. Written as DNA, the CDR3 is TGCAGTGCTAGAGTTAGGGCAGGGGCGCTGAGGATCTATGGCTACACCTTC.

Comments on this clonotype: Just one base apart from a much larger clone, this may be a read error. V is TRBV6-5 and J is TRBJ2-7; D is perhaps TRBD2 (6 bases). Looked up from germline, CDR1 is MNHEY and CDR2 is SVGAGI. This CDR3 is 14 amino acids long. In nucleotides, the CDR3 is TGTGCCAGCAGTTGGGGACTTTTCTCCTACGGGCAGTACTTC. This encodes CASSWGLFSYGQYF.

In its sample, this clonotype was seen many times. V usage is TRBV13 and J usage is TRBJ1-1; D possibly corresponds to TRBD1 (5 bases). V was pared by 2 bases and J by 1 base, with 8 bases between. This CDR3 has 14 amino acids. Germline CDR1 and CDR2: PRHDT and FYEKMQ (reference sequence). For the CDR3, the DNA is TGTGCCAGCAGCTTACCAGGGTCGAACACTGAAGCTTTCTTT. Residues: CASSLPGSNTEAFF.

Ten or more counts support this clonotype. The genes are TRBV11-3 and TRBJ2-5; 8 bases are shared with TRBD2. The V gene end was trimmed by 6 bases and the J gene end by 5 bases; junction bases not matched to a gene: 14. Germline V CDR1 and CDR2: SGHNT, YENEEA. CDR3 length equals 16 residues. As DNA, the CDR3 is TGTGCCAGCAGTAGTCCGTGGCGGGGGGCAGGCGAGACCCAGTACTTC. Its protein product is CASSSPWRGAGETQYF.

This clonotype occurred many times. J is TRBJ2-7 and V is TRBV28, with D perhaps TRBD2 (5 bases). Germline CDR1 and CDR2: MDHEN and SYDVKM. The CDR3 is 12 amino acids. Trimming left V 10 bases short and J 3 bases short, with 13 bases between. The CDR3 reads CATCKTIYEQYF. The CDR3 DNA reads TGTGCCACCTGCAAGACTATCTACGAGCAGTACTTC.

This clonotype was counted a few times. In DNA form, the CDR3 reads TGTGCCAGCAGCGTGGGCAGGGAACTGCAGGAGACCCAGTACTTC. Translation: CASSVGRELQETQYF. The rearrangement uses TRBV7-9 and TRBJ2-5, with D maybe TRBD1 (5 bases). Trimming took off 5 bases at V and 5 bases at J, with 18 bases between the two ends. Germline V CDR1 and CDR2: SEHNR, FQNEAQ (reference sequence). The CDR3 consists of 15 residues.

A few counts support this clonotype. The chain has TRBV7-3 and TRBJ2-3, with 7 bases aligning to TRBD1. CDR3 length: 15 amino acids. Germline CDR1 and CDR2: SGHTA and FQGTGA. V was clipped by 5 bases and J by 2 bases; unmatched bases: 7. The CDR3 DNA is TGTGCCAGCAGCCCAGGGGGACAGCACACAGATACGCAGTATTTT. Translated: CASSPGGQHTDTQYF.

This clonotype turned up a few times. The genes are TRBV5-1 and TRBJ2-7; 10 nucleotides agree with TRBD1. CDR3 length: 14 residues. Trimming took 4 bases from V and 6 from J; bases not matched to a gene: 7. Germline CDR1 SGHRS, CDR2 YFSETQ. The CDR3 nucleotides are TGCGCCAGCAGCCATGGACAGGGGGTGGGCGAGCAGTACTTC. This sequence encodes CASSHGQGVGEQYF.